What follows are 3 T cell receptor beta chains derived from one specimen sequenced in a study of CD8 T cells in ankylosing spondylitis. TCRdb independently ran MiXCR on the 5' RACE reads; one entry per CDR3 protein. This sample carries about 170,000 distinct CDR3 sequences, approximately 20% of them seen once, and the ten largest clones take about 8.2%. Material for sequencing was blood, either unsorted or a sorted T cell fraction (not recorded which). The receptors were sampled from a male donor with ankylosing spondylitis or in good health (not recorded which).

This clonotype was seen at least ten times. The chain joins TRBV20-1 to TRBJ1-1; D ambiguous. The germline gives CDR1 DFQATT, CDR2 SNEGSKA (reference sequence). The CDR3 consists of 13 residues. Trimming removed 1 base at V and 11 bases at J, with 17 bases between. The CDR3 sequence: CSARVAGHPRAFF. CDR3 nucleotides: TGCAGTGCTAGAGTGGCAGGCCACCCTAGGGCTTTCTTT.

V gene TRBV10-3 combines with J gene TRBJ1-1; tentatively, D is TRBD1 (6 bases). The CDR3 runs to 15 residues. CDR1 and CDR2 from the germline V gene are ENHRY and SYGVKD. The germline V and J ends were trimmed by 0 bases and 1 base, with 9 bases remaining between them. CDR3 amino acids: CAISESWGANTEAFF. The CDR3, as DNA: TGTGCCATCAGTGAGTCGTGGGGGGCGAACACTGAAGCTTTCTTT.

This clonotype appeared a few times. The chain links TRBV29-1 to TRBJ2-3; no clear D gene. The CDR3 runs 12 residues. CDR1 is SQVTM, CDR2 ANQGSEA, per germline. Trimming left V 8 bases short and J 6 bases short, with 15 bases between. CDR3 region: CSLRPTPDTQYF. As DNA, the CDR3 is TGCAGCCTGCGCCCCACTCCCGATACGCAGTATTTT.